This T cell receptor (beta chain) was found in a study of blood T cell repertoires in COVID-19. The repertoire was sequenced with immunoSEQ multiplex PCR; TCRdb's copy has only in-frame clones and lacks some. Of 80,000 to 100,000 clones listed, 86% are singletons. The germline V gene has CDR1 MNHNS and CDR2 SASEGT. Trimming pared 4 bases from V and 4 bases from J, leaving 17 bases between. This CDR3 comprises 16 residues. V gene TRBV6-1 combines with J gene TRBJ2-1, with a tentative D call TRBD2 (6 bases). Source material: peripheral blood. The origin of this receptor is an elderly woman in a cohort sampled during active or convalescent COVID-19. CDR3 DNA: TGTGCCAGCAGTGTAAGTTGGGACTTAAATTACAATGAGCAGTTCTTC. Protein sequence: CASSVSWDLNYNEQFF.